The rows below give T cell receptor beta chains drawn from one sample of a study of blood T cell repertoires in COVID-19. Measured with immunoSEQ multiplex PCR; TCRdb has only the in-frame clones, and not every one. The profile covers about 81,000 clones, with over 70% appearing a single time and around 4.2% taken by the ten largest. Sequences were obtained from peripheral blood. The receptors derive from a woman between 50 and 59 years old with acute or convalescent COVID-19. Both conserved end residues are part of each CDR3. A D gene is named only where the DNA matches it firmly. Rows may omit the clone size; those that give it use once, few, many or a size class.

V	J	D	size	CDR3	DNA
TRBV7-9	TRBJ1-1	NA	NA	CASSSRTEQDEAFF	TGTGCCAGCAGCTCCCGGACAGAGCAGGATGAAGCTTTCTTT
TRBV6-1	TRBJ1-1	NA	once	CASSESGGRIAFF	TGTGCCAGCAGTGAATCCGGGGGGAGAATCGCTTTCTTT
TRBV7-9	TRBJ2-3	TRBD1	NA	CASSLDRQGSTDTQYF	TGTGCCAGCAGCTTAGATAGACAGGGGAGCACAGATACGCAGTATTTT
TRBV2	TRBJ1-2	NA	NA	CASSEYTLSGGYTF	TGTGCCAGCAGTGAATACACCCTCTCGGGTGGCTACACCTTC
TRBV10-3	TRBJ2-7	TRBD1	few	CATWEQGWYEQYF	TGTGCCACTTGGGAACAGGGGTGGTACGAGCAGTACTTC
TRBV6-2/TRBV6-3	TRBJ2-5	NA	NA	CASSYQSGNLETQYF	TGTGCCAGCAGTTACCAGTCAGGTAACCTAGAGACCCAGTACTTC
TRBV18	TRBJ1-2	TRBD1	NA	CASSPPGTANYGYTF	TGTGCCAGCTCACCTCCCGGGACAGCTAACTATGGCTACACCTTC
TRBV3-1/TRBV3-2	TRBJ1-4	TRBD1	NA	CAAGGTGNEKLFF	TGTGCCGCCGGGGGGACAGGGAATGAAAAACTGTTTTTT
TRBV13	TRBJ2-3	TRBD2	NA	CASSLVTSGVIDTQYF	TGTGCCAGCAGCTTGGTAACTAGCGGGGTAATAGATACGCAGTATTTT
TRBV28	TRBJ1-2	NA	NA	CASSLPANYGYTF	TGTGCCAGCAGTTTACCGGCTAACTATGGCTACACCTTC
TRBV7-2	TRBJ1-3	TRBD1	NA	CASSNRTGPGNTIYF	TGTGCCAGCAGCAACAGGACAGGGCCTGGAAACACCATATATTTT
TRBV5-1	TRBJ2-3	TRBD1	NA	CASSQRQGRPGTDTQYF	TGCGCCAGCAGCCAGCGACAGGGCCGACCGGGCACAGATACGCAGTATTTT
TRBV27	TRBJ1-6	NA	NA	CASSLVAGNSPLHF	TGTGCCAGCAGTTTAGTGGCGGGTAATTCACCCCTCCACTTT
TRBV5-8	TRBJ1-2	TRBD1	NA	CASSFRQGAYYGYTF	TGTGCCAGCAGCTTCAGACAGGGGGCTTACTATGGCTACACCTTC
TRBV4-2	TRBJ1-3	TRBD1	NA	CASSQAQGAVGNTIYF	TGTGCCAGCAGCCAAGCACAGGGGGCAGTTGGAAACACCATATATTTT
TRBV9	TRBJ1-6	TRBD1	NA	CASSPRGQGQNSPLHF	TGTGCCAGCAGCCCTCGAGGACAGGGACAAAATTCACCCCTCCACTTT
TRBV2	TRBJ1-5	NA	few	CASRRTDQNQPQHF	TGTGCCAGCAGGCGGACAGATCAGAATCAGCCCCAGCATTTT
TRBV7-2	TRBJ2-5	TRBD2	NA	CASSPRGGPRSSETQYF	TGTGCCAGCAGCCCCCGGGGAGGGCCCAGGAGTTCAGAGACCCAGTACTTC
TRBV10-3	TRBJ1-5	TRBD1	few	CAIRSGQGEQPQHF	TGTGCCATCAGAAGCGGGCAGGGGGAGCAGCCCCAGCATTTT
TRBV12-3/TRBV12-4	TRBJ1-1	TRBD1	few	CASSSRGQEAFF	TGTGCCAGCAGCTCGAGGGGACAGGAAGCTTTCTTT
TRBV6-5	TRBJ1-6	TRBD1	few	CASSLGQANSPLHF	TGTGCCAGCAGCCTAGGACAGGCCAATTCACCCCTCCACTTT
TRBV7-2	TRBJ1-1	NA	NA	CASSFLTGTEAFF	TGTGCCAGCAGCTTCTTGACAGGCACTGAAGCTTTCTTT
TRBV9	TRBJ2-1	TRBD2	NA	CASSTLLAGEGNEQFF	TGTGCCAGCAGCACCTTACTAGCGGGGGAGGGTAATGAGCAGTTCTTC
TRBV12-3/TRBV12-4	TRBJ2-7	NA	NA	CASSLTDSGRYF	TGTGCCAGCAGTTTAACGGACAGCGGTCGGTACTTC
TRBV19	TRBJ1-1	TRBD1	NA	CASSTYSGGNTEAFF	TGTGCCAGTAGTACTTACTCAGGGGGCAACACTGAAGCTTTCTTT
TRBV13	TRBJ2-3	NA	NA	CASSSTDTQYF	TGTGCCAGCAGTTCTACAGATACGCAGTATTTT
TRBV19	TRBJ1-2	TRBD1	NA	CASSLGQGANYGYTF	TGTGCCAGTAGTCTGGGACAGGGAGCGAACTATGGCTACACCTTC
TRBV6-5	TRBJ2-3	NA	NA	CASRRGWTDTQYF	TGTGCCAGCAGGAGGGGGTGGACAGATACGCAGTATTTT
TRBV6-2/TRBV6-3	TRBJ2-1	TRBD2	NA	CASSYKRGGIYNEQFF	TGTGCCAGCAGTTATAAACGGGGGGGGATCTACAATGAGCAGTTCTTC
TRBV11-2	TRBJ1-3	NA	NA	CASSLVGGSAGNTIYF	TGTGCCAGCAGCTTAGTAGGGGGAAGCGCTGGAAACACCATATATTTT
TRBV24-1	TRBJ2-1	TRBD2	NA	CATSDLSSGGNNEQFF	TGTGCCACCAGTGATTTATCCAGCGGGGGAAACAATGAGCAGTTCTTC
TRBV29-1	TRBJ1-5	NA	NA	CSVGDGGGNQPQHF	TGCAGCGTGGGTGACGGGGGGGGCAATCAGCCCCAGCATTTT
TRBV12-3/TRBV12-4	TRBJ1-5	TRBD1	NA	CASSDRGNQPQHF	TGTGCCAGCAGCGACAGGGGCAATCAGCCCCAGCATTTT
TRBV10-1	TRBJ2-1	NA	NA	CASRSLASEDNEQFF	TGCGCCAGCCGATCGTTGGCTAGCGAGGACAATGAGCAGTTCTTC
TRBV29-1	TRBJ2-6	NA	few	CSVQQGANVLTF	TGCAGCGTCCAACAGGGGGCCAACGTCCTGACTTTC
TRBV10-3	TRBJ2-7	NA	NA	CASRGGIGTLYEQYF	TGTGCCAGCCGGGGTGGTATCGGGACTCTCTACGAGCAGTACTTC
TRBV28	TRBJ2-3	TRBD2	NA	CASSLDETSGGADTQYF	TGTGCCAGCAGTTTAGACGAGACTAGCGGGGGAGCAGATACGCAGTATTTT
TRBV27	TRBJ1-1	NA	once	CASSLRGGLTEAFF	TGTGCCAGCAGTTTAAGAGGGGGTCTCACTGAAGCTTTCTTT
TRBV27	TRBJ1-1	TRBD1	NA	CASSLQGSYTEAFF	TGTGCCAGCAGTCTACAGGGGTCGTACACTGAAGCTTTCTTT
TRBV7-3	TRBJ1-2	NA	NA	CASSPDSFPGYGYTF	TGTGCCAGCAGCCCGGACAGCTTCCCAGGGTATGGCTACACCTTC
TRBV19	TRBJ1-5	NA	NA	CASSYSGNQPQHF	TGTGCCAGTAGTTATAGTGGCAATCAGCCCCAGCATTTT
TRBV4-1	TRBJ2-1	TRBD2	NA	CASSRQTSGVYNEQFF	TGCGCCAGCAGCCGACAGACTAGCGGGGTGTACAATGAGCAGTTCTTC
TRBV6-5	TRBJ2-7	TRBD1	few	CASSRTGGSYEQYF	TGTGCCAGCAGTCGGACAGGGGGCTCCTACGAGCAGTACTTC
TRBV6-2/TRBV6-3	TRBJ2-5	TRBD2	NA	CASSPGGEETQYF	TGTGCCAGCAGTCCCGGGGGGGAAGAGACCCAGTACTTC
TRBV6-2/TRBV6-3	TRBJ2-3	NA	few	CASSYSTGVGTDTQYF	TGTGCCAGCAGTTACTCAACGGGGGTGGGCACAGATACGCAGTATTTT
TRBV11-2	TRBJ1-6	NA	NA	CASSPPLRDGDSPLHF	TGTGCCAGCAGCCCCCCCCTCAGGGATGGTGATTCACCCCTCCACTTT
TRBV4-1	TRBJ1-5	TRBD1	once	CASSQDPDRTNQPQHF	TGCGCCAGCAGCCAAGACCCGGACAGGACCAATCAGCCCCAGCATTTT
TRBV3-1/TRBV3-2	TRBJ2-7	TRBD2	NA	CASSLGLAHEQYF	TGTGCCAGCAGCCTGGGACTAGCCCACGAGCAGTACTTC
TRBV4-1	TRBJ1-5	TRBD1	NA	CASSQESGQGFQPQHF	TGCGCCAGCAGCCAAGAATCGGGACAGGGGTTCCAGCCCCAGCATTTT
TRBV11-1	TRBJ1-1	NA	NA	CASSLGGNAEAFF	TGTGCCAGCTCTTTGGGGGGGAACGCTGAAGCTTTCTTT
TRBV27	TRBJ1-1	NA	few	CASSSRGTTEAFF	TGTGCCAGCAGTTCAAGGGGCACCACTGAAGCTTTCTTT
TRBV4-2	TRBJ1-2	NA	NA	CASSQEWGAFAGYTF	TGTGCCAGCAGCCAAGAATGGGGAGCCTTCGCTGGCTACACCTTC
TRBV6-1	TRBJ2-3	TRBD2	NA	CASSEAFLAGGPDTQYF	TGTGCCAGCAGTGAAGCGTTTCTAGCGGGGGGCCCGGATACGCAGTATTTT
TRBV7-6	TRBJ2-1	NA	NA	CASSLEQWAGSYNEQFF	TGTGCCAGCAGCTTAGAGCAATGGGCGGGGTCCTACAATGAGCAGTTCTTC